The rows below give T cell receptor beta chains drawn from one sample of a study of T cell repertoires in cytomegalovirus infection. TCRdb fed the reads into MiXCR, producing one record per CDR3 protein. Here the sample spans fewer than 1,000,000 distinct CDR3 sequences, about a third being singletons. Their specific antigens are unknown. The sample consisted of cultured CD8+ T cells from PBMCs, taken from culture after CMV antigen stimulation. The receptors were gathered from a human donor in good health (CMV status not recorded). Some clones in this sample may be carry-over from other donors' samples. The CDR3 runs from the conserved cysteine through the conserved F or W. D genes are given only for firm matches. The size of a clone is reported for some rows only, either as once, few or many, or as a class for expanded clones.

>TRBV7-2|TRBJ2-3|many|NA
TGTGCCAGCAGCTTAGGCTCTCTAGACACGCAGTATTTT
CASSLGSLDTQYF
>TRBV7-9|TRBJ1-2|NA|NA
TGTGCCAGCAGCTTACAGGCAGGAAACTATGGCTACACCTTC
CASSLQAGNYGYTF
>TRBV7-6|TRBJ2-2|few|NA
TGTGCCAGCAGCTTAGGGGTTTCTTTAGCCGGGGAGCTGTTTTTT
CASSLGVSLAGELFF
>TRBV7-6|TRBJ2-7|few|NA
TGTGCCAGCAGCTTGAGGGGTCCCGGCGAGCAGTACTTC
CASSLRGPGEQYF
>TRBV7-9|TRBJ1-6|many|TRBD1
TGTGCCAGCAGCTTATCTATGGGGGACAGGGGGCTATCTGACTATAATTCACCCCTCCACTTT
CASSLSMGDRGLSDYNSPLHF
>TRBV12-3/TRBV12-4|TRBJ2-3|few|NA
TGTGCCTCCCTACTTACAGATACGCAGTATTTT
CASLLTDTQYF
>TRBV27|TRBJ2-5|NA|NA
TGTGCCAGCAGTTTAGGGGCTATCCGGGAGACCCAGTACTTC
CASSLGAIRETQYF
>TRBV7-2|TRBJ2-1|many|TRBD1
TGTGCCAGCTCGATACAGGGGGGAACCTACAATGAGCAGTTCTTC
CASSIQGGTYNEQFF
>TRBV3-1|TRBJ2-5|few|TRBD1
TGTGCCAGCAGCCAAGTGATCCGGACAGGGGAACAAGAGACCCAGTACTTC
CASSQVIRTGEQETQYF
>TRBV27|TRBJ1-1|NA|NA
TGTGCCAGCAGTTTGTATAGCGACACTGAAGCTTTCTTT
CASSLYSDTEAFF
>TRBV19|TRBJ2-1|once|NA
TGTGCCAGTAGTATCCGACGCCTCTCCTCCTACAATGAGCAGTTCTTC
CASSIRRLSSYNEQFF
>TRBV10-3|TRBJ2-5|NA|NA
TGTGCCATCAGTGAGTCGGGGGAGCCCCTGGTCGACCAGTACTTC
CAISESGEPLVDQYF
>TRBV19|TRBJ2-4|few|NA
TGTGCCAGTACCCCGACAGCATCGATAGCCAAAAACATTCAGTACTTC
CASTPTASIAKNIQYF
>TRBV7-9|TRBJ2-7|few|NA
TGTGTCAGCAGAAGGCCCCCCTCCTACGAGCAGTACTTC
CVSRRPPSYEQYF
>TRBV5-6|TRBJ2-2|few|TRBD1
TGTGCCAGCAGCTTTCCGGGACAGGGGATAGCCGGGGAGCTGTTTTTT
CASSFPGQGIAGELFF
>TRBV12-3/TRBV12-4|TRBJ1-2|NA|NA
TGTGCCAGCAGTCTCTCCCCTCCGAGGGGTACCCTGCATGGCTACACCTTC
CASSLSPPRGTLHGYTF
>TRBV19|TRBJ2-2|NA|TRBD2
TGTGCCAGTATCGGGACTAGCGGGGGGGCGAACACCGGGGAGCTGTTTTTT
CASIGTSGGANTGELFF
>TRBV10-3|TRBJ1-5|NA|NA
TGTACCATCAGTGAGTCGACAACGAGCAGCAGCAATCAGCCCCAGCATTTT
CTISESTTSSSNQPQHF
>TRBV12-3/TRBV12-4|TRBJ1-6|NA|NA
TGTGCCAGCAGTTTAGGGGCCAGGGGCAATTCACCCCTCCACTTT
CASSLGARGNSPLHF
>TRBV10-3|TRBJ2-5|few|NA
TGTGCCATCAGTGAGGGGGGGACTTGGGAGACCCAGTACTTC
CAISEGGTWETQYF
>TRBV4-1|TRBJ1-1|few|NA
TGCGCCAGCAGCCCCGAGGGGGAGTGGAACACTGAAGCTTTCTTT
CASSPEGEWNTEAFF
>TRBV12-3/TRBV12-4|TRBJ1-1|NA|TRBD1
TGTGCCAGCAGTTTAGCCACAGGGGCCTTCACTGAAGCTTTCTTT
CASSLATGAFTEAFF
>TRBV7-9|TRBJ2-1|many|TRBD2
TGTGCCAGCAGCTCGCCTAGCGGGGGCAATGAGCAGTTCTTC
CASSSPSGGNEQFF
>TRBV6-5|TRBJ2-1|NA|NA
TGTGCCAGCAGTTACTCCAGGCGGAATGGGCAGTTCTTC
CASSYSRRNGQFF
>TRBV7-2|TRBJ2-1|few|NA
TGTGCCAGCAGCTTAGGTGGGGGGGGGCCAAATGAGCAGTTCTTC
CASSLGGGGPNEQFF
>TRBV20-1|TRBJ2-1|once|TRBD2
TGCAGTGCCCTCACGGGGAGGGGCGCCCACAATGAGCAGTTCTTC
CSALTGRGAHNEQFF
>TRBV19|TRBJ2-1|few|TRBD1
TGTGCCAGTAGGCTACAGGGGGATGGCAATGAGCAGTTCTTC
CASRLQGDGNEQFF
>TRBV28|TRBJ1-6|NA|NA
TGTGCCAGCAGTTTCCAGGGGAAAGTTTCGGGGCAGCTTTTTTATACCCCGAGCCAGTCACCCCTCCACTTT
CASSFQGKVSGQLFYTPSQSPLHF
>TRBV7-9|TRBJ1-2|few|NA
TGTGCCAGCAGCCGCAGGACAGCAACCTATGGCTACACCTTC
CASSRRTATYGYTF
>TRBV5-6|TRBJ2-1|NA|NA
TGTGCCAGCAGCCCAGACACAAAATACAATGAGCAGTTCTTC
CASSPDTKYNEQFF
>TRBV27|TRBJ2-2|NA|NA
TGTGCCAGCAGTTTATCTTTGGGGGCCCTGGCCGGGGAGCTGTTTTTT
CASSLSLGALAGELFF
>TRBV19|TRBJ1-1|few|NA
TGTGCCAGTACCACGGGGGGTTCAGACACTGAAGCTTTCTTT
CASTTGGSDTEAFF
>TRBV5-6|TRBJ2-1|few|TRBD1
TGTGCCAGCGGACAGGGGGGAGGCAATGAGCAGTTCTTC
CASGQGGGNEQFF
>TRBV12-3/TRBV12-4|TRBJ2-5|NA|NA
TGTGCCAGCAGTTTAGGTGGCGACAGCGCCCAGACCCAGTACTTC
CASSLGGDSAQTQYF
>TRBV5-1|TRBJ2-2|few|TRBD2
TGCGCCAGCAGCCCACCCTGGGAGGGCGTCGGGGAGCTGTTTTTT
CASSPPWEGVGELFF
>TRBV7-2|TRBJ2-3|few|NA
TGTGCCAGCAGCCGGTTCGGGGGTGGCACAGATACGCAGTATTTT
CASSRFGGGTDTQYF
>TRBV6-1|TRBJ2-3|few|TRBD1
TGTGCCAGCAGGGTCGGACAGGCGATCACAGATACGCAGTATTTT
CASRVGQAITDTQYF
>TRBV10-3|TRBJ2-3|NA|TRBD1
TGTGCCATCAGTGCGGGACAGGGGGGGAGCACAGATACGCAGTATTTT
CAISAGQGGSTDTQYF
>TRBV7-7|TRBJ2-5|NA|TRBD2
TGTGCTAGCAGCTTAGCGGGGAGCCGACCCGGGGAGACCCAGTACTTC
CASSLAGSRPGETQYF
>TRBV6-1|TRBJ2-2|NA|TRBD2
TGTGCCAGCAGTGGGTGGACTAGCGATCCGGACGGGGAAGGGATTTTT
CASSGWTSDPDGEGIF